Listed below are T cell receptor beta chains from one sample, sequenced in a study of cytotoxic CD8 clonotypes in ibrutinib-treated CLL. Sequenced by immunoSEQ multiplex PCR; TCRdb stores in-frame clones only, minus some. This table has about 40,000 clones, around 70% appearing once. Sequenced here: PBMCs, sampled at disease progression, from a patient treated with ibrutinib. All receptors derive from a human donor with chronic lymphocytic leukemia. The CDR3 runs from the conserved cysteine through the conserved F or W. Expanded clones get a size class; other rows say once, few or many, or leave the size out.

CASSLDPQVKQFF	.	TRBV5-4
CASSLDPGRNTEAFF	.	TRBV5-4
CASSTASGSYEQYF	.	TRBV19
CASRQGPAGTEAFF	.	TRBV28
CASGTPYRGGTEAFF	.	TRBV28
CASSVGWLGGHGELFF	.	TRBV9
CASSQDIAGNEQFF	few	TRBV4-1
CASSYSAHADTQYF	.	TRBV6-5
CAWSVITEAFF	few	TRBV30
CATIAGGLETQYF	.	TRBV6-6
CSALEEAQYF	.	TRBV20-1
CASSLGGVTDTQYF	.	TRBV11-3
CASSPGLAGGAQYF	.	TRBV5-1
CSVEVLAGDTGELFF	few	TRBV29-1
CASSSYNGYTF	few	TRBV28
CASSSGQGATNEKLFF	.	TRBV5-1
CASSSFRQVNTGELFF	.	TRBV13
CASSAGQAAGELFF	few	TRBV19
CASSLVGTNTGELFF	.	TRBV5-1
CASRQGVSYEQYF	.	TRBV5-1
CATSRDRSGGPDTQYF	.	TRBV15
CASSVGGYEQYF	.	TRBV14
CASSLGPGLAEYEQYF	once	TRBV7-6
CASSEGGDIQYF	.	TRBV2
CASSLGDRPSEQYF	.	TRBV11-1
CAISRGGSGSPLHF	.	TRBV10-3
CASSYGTGIRSYGYTF	.	TRBV6-5
CASSPPKGPCSPLHF	few	TRBV23-1
CASSPPAMNTEAFF	.	TRBV18
CASSEAHENYGYTF	.	TRBV2
CASSGLGGDTQYF	.	TRBV6-6
CASSGGQGVFQPQHF	.	TRBV19